These 15 T cell receptor beta chains were all obtained from the same sample, sequenced in a study of CD8 T cells in ankylosing spondylitis. One entry per CDR3 protein, called by TCRdb with MiXCR from the 5' RACE reads. The data contain 200,000 or so distinct CDR3 sequences, roughly 20% of them seen just once; the ten biggest clones take up around 4.1%. The sample comprised blood, either unsorted or a sorted T cell fraction (not recorded which). The source is a male donor aged 10 to 35 with ankylosing spondylitis or in good health (not recorded which).

This clonotype was recorded at least ten times. The V and J genes are TRBV20-1 and TRBJ1-6; 7 nucleotides agree with TRBD1. The ends lost 6 bases at V and 6 bases at J; junction bases unmatched: 5. This CDR3 comprises 13 residues. Looked up from germline, CDR1 is DFQATT and CDR2 is SNEGSKA (reference sequence). CDR3 amino acids: CSATGQPNSPLHF. In DNA, the CDR3 is TGCAGTGCCACGGGACAGCCTAATTCACCCCTCCACTTT.

In its sample, this clonotype was seen a few times. The chain links TRBV7-9 to TRBJ2-1, with D tentatively TRBD1 or TRBD2 (6 bases each). CDR1 and CDR2 from the germline V gene are SEHNR and FQNEAQ (reference sequence). Trimming took off 6 bases at V and 9 bases at J, with 15 bases between the two ends. This CDR3 has 13 residues. The DNA of the CDR3 is TGTGCCAGCAGTCGTACCGGGGGCGGTGAGCAGTTCTTC. Protein product: CASSRTGGGEQFF.

The chain has TRBV28 and TRBJ2-7, with TRBD2 identical over 14 bases. Germline values: CDR1 MDHEN, CDR2 SYDVKM. The junction had 7 bases not matched to a gene; V was cut back by 6 bases and J by 3 bases. This CDR3 contains 16 residues. DNA for the CDR3: TGTGCCAGCAGCCCGGGACTAGCGGGAGTGGACTACGAGCAGTACTTC. This gives the protein CASSPGLAGVDYEQYF.

This clonotype was observed many times. This chain joins TRBV12-3 or TRBV12-4 and TRBJ2-7; D is tentatively TRBD1 or TRBD2 (5 bases each). V lost 2 bases, J lost 4 bases, and 15 bases lay in between. This CDR3 spans 15 amino acids. DNA for the CDR3: TGTGCCAGCAGTTTATCCGGGACCCTGCCATACGAGCAGTACTTC. It codes for CASSLSGTLPYEQYF.

The table lists this clonotype with many counts. V gene TRBV6-5 combines with J gene TRBJ1-6; D is possibly TRBD1 (5 bases). The CDR3 is 15 residues long. Germline CDR1 and CDR2: MNHEY and SVGAGI. The V and J ends lost 6 bases and 13 bases respectively, with 22 bases between them. This CDR3 is CASSSPGTLGSPLHF. CDR3 in DNA: TGTGCCAGCAGCTCCCCCGGGACCCTCGGCTCTCCCCTCCACTTT.

This chain connects TRBV7-6 to TRBJ1-5; no firm D call. The CDR3 runs to 14 residues. CDR1 SGHVS and CDR2 FNYEAQ come from the germline V gene. Trimming pared 1 base from V and 4 bases from J, leaving 8 bases between. The CDR3 DNA reads as TGTGCCAGCAGCTTAGACAGCTCTAATCAGCCCCAGCATTTT. Residues: CASSLDSSNQPQHF.

This clonotype was seen ten or more times. The V call is TRBV11-2, the J call TRBJ2-2; 11 bases map to TRBD1. Germline values: CDR1 SGHAT, CDR2 FQNNGV. Trimming took 2 bases from V and 4 from J; bases not matched to a gene: 6. This CDR3 has 17 amino acids. In DNA, the CDR3 is TGTGCCAGCAGCTTACCTCTGGGACAGGGGGGCACCGGGGAGCTGTTTTTT. It is translated as CASSLPLGQGGTGELFF.

Many counts were recorded for this clonotype. V and J are TRBV6-5 and TRBJ2-6; D is ambiguous. This CDR3 contains 13 residues. Between the trimmed V and J ends, which lost 5 bases and 5 bases, there was a span of 7 bases. Germline V gene lookup returns CDR1 MNHEY and CDR2 SVGAGI. CDR3 residues: CASSGSRANVLTF. In nucleotides, the CDR3 is TGTGCCAGCAGTGGAAGTCGGGCCAACGTCCTGACTTTC.

The rearrangement uses TRBV12-3 or TRBV12-4 and TRBJ2-3; D is perhaps TRBD2 (5 bases). The CDR3 extends over 16 amino acids. V was shortened by 6 bases and J by 0 bases, with 16 bases between the two germline ends. The CDR3 is CASSPFSGSSTDTQYF. CDR3 bases: TGTGCCAGCAGCCCCTTCAGCGGTTCTAGCACAGATACGCAGTATTTT.

This clonotype was observed at least ten times. The chain uses TRBV12-3 or TRBV12-4 and TRBJ1-3; 9 positions match TRBD1. The V and J ends lost 8 bases and 4 bases, in that order; junction bases with no gene match: 15. The CDR3 totals 17 residues. CDR3 residues: CASSYPRRDRVGNTIYF. The DNA of the CDR3 is TGTGCCAGCTCATACCCGCGCCGGGACAGGGTAGGAAACACCATATATTTT.

This clonotype showed up many times. The chain recombines TRBV29-1 with TRBJ2-1, with D unresolved. Germline loops: CDR1 SQVTM, CDR2 ANQGSEA. V lost 8 bases to trimming and J lost 0 bases, with 14 bases between them. The CDR3 runs to 14 residues. CDR3 in DNA: TGCAGCACCGCCCCAGAGAGCTCCTACAATGAGCAGTTCTTC. Residues: CSTAPESSYNEQFF.

The gene calls are TRBV29-1 and TRBJ1-1; possible D gene TRBD1, 6 bases. The CDR3 covers 12 residues. The V gene lost 6 bases and the J gene lost 5 bases, with 13 bases spanning the gap. In germline, CDR1 is SQVTM, CDR2 ANQGSEA. In DNA form, the CDR3 reads TGCAGCGTCTGGACAGTGCGGACTGAAGCTTTCTTT. This translates into CSVWTVRTEAFF.

This clonotype was counted ten times or more. J is TRBJ2-1 and V is TRBV12-3 or TRBV12-4; 8 positions agree with TRBD1. The CDR3 has 17 amino acids. The V gene end was trimmed by 5 bases and the J gene end by 0 bases; junction bases not matched to a gene: 9. CDR3 sequence reads: CASSPGQTGDSYNEQFF. The DNA for the CDR3 is TGTGCCAGCAGTCCGGGTCAGACAGGGGACTCCTACAATGAGCAGTTCTTC.

This clonotype was found many times. The chain couples TRBV12-3 or TRBV12-4 to TRBJ2-3; 7 positions match TRBD2. The ends lost 6 bases at V and 5 bases at J; junction bases unmatched: 11. This CDR3 has 15 amino acids. The CDR3 DNA reads TGTGCCAGCAGCCCCGCTAGCGGTTTAGGAGATACGCAGTATTTT. It encodes CASSPASGLGDTQYF.

The table lists this clonotype with a few counts. The rearrangement joins TRBV9 to TRBJ1-2; D is uncertain. CDR1 and CDR2 (germline): SGDLS, YYNGEE. The CDR3 covers 15 residues. Trimming left V 0 bases short and J 6 bases short, with 15 bases between. The CDR3 here is CASSVVGRQGDGYTF. CDR3 coding DNA: TGTGCCAGCAGCGTAGTTGGGCGACAAGGAGATGGCTACACCTTC. The full variable domain, completed using reference TRBV9 and TRBJ1-2, is DSGVTQTPKHLITATGQRVTLRCSPRSGDLSVYWYQQSLDQGLQFLIQYYNGEERAKGNILERFSAQQFPDLHSELNLSSLELGDSALYFCASSVVGRQGDGYTFGSGTRLTVV.